This TCR beta chain derives from a study of T-cell reconstitution after alpha-beta-depleted transplantation in children. Study-wide points: One year after transplant, T-cell counts and diversity came mostly from newly produced T cells. After transplant, at about two months, alpha-beta T cells were reportedly derived from several hundred expanded graft clones. Day-60 TCRbeta diversity that was high in some patients was derived from surviving recipient T cells and thymic progenitors.

This sample's TCRbeta library carried unique molecular identifier barcodes. TCRdb passed the PCR reads through MiXCR, listing each CDR3 protein once. Found here are 440,000 or so distinct CDR3 sequences, over 40% of them singletons; the top ten hold around a quarter. V was clipped by 6 bases and J by 3 bases; unmatched bases: 10. CDR1 and CDR2 from the germline V gene are DFQATT and SNEGSKA (reference sequence). The CDR3 has 14 amino acids. This clonotype was detected a few times. Its specificity is not known. This sequence originates from a girl aged 2 to 10 with aplastic anemia, due to receive a stem cell transplant. Material: PBMCs, obtained before TCRalphabeta/CD19-depleted stem cell transplant. V gene TRBV20-1 combines with J gene TRBJ2-5; 7 bases fit TRBD1. CDR3 sequence reads: CSASLPGQKETQYF. CDR3 DNA: TGCAGTGCCAGCCTACCGGGACAGAAAGAGACCCAGTACTTC.